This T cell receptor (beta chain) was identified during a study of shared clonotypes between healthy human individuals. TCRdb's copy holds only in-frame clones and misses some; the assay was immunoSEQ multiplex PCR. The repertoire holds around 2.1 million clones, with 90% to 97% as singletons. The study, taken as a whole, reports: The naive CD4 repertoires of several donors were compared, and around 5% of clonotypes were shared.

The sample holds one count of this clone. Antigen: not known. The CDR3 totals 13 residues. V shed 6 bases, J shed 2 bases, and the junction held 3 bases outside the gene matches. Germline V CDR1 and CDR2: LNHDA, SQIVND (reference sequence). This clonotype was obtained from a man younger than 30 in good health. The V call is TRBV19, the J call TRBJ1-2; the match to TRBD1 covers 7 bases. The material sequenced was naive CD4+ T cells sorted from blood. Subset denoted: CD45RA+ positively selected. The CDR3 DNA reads TGTGCCAGTAGGGTACAGGGGAACTATGGCTACACCTTC. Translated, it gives CASRVQGNYGYTF.